These 26 T cell receptor beta chains were sequenced from one sample in a study of shared clonotypes between healthy human individuals. Profiled with immunoSEQ multiplex PCR; TCRdb holds only in-frame clones, not every one. The sample records hundreds of thousands of clones, around two thirds being singletons. The sequenced material came from memory CD4+ T cells sorted from blood. Stated subset: CD45RA-negative fraction. These receptor sequences come from a man aged 30 to 39 in good health.

J is TRBJ2-1 and V is TRBV7-3, with unresolved D. CDR1 SGHTA and CDR2 FQGTGA come from the germline V gene. The CDR3 covers 11 residues. The V and J ends lost 4 bases and 10 bases respectively, with 8 bases between them. In nucleotides, the CDR3 is TGTGCCAGCAGCTCCGGAGAGGAGCAGTTCTTC. Its translation is CASSSGEEQFF.

V is TRBV11-2 and J is TRBJ2-7, with 8 bases matching TRBD1. Germline assignment: CDR1 SGHAT and CDR2 FQNNGV. V was pared by 0 bases and J by 7 bases, with 5 bases of the junction left unmatched. CDR3 size: 14 residues. This CDR3 is CASSLERTGMEQYF. In nucleotides, the CDR3 is TGTGCCAGCAGCTTAGAAAGGACAGGGATGGAGCAGTACTTC.

This clone was seen repeatedly, ten times or more. The chain has TRBV2 and TRBJ2-1; D is uncertain. The germline CDR1 and CDR2 sequences are SNHLY and FYNNEI. The V end lost 4 bases, the J end lost 7 bases, and 20 bases lay between the germline ends. The CDR3 sequence is 16 residues long. The CDR3 bases are TGTGCCAGCAGTGTATTCGGGCGCGCAAGCAATAATGAGCAGTTCTTC. Protein sequence: CASSVFGRASNNEQFF.

This clone appeared once. The J gene is TRBJ2-1, the V gene TRBV20-1; D is undetermined. The CDR3 extends over 11 amino acids. Germline V gene data show CDR1 as DFQATT and CDR2 as SNEGSKA (reference sequence). Trimming left V 0 bases short and J 12 bases short, with 9 bases between. CDR3 residues: CSARDGLGQFF. The CDR3 region has the DNA TGCAGTGCTAGAGATGGGTTGGGGCAGTTCTTC.

This clone was seen a few times. The chain couples TRBV7-9 to TRBJ1-2, with D possibly matching TRBD1 (6 bases). Germline CDR1 is SEHNR and CDR2 is FQNEAQ (reference sequence). This CDR3 region has 14 residues. Trimming pared 3 bases from V and 3 bases from J, leaving 11 bases between. The CDR3 sequence is CASSFRGLDYGYTF. For the CDR3, the DNA is TGTGCCAGCAGCTTTCGGGGGCTGGACTATGGCTACACCTTC.

The chain has TRBV19 and TRBJ2-3; perhaps TRBD2 as D (6 bases). V lost 3 bases, J lost 3 bases, and 13 bases lay in between. Germline lookup yields CDR1 LNHDA and CDR2 SQIVND (reference sequence). There are 15 residues in the CDR3. The CDR3 spells CASSILGSETDTQYF. DNA of the CDR3: TGTGCCAGTAGTATTCTCGGGAGTGAAACAGATACGCAGTATTTT.

This clone was seen once. This rearrangement joins TRBV14 to TRBJ2-1; TRBD1 or TRBD2 may be the D gene (5 bases each). Per germline, CDR1 SGHDN and CDR2 FVKESK. The germline V and J ends were trimmed by 1 base and 4 bases, with 8 bases remaining between them. CDR3 length equals 14 residues. The CDR3: CASSQVEGYNEQFF. The CDR3 region has the DNA TGTGCCAGCAGCCAAGTTGAGGGGTACAATGAGCAGTTCTTC.

This chain uses TRBV19 with TRBJ2-3, with 7 nucleotides matching TRBD2. The CDR3 extends over 13 amino acids. The germline V gene encodes CDR1 LNHDA and CDR2 SQIVND (reference sequence). With 9 bases clipped from V and 1 base from J, the junction kept 4 bases outside the gene matches. The CDR3 DNA reads as TGTGCCAGCCGCGGGAGAGGCACAGATACGCAGTATTTT. Translating gives CASRGRGTDTQYF.

This chain connects TRBV5-1 to TRBJ2-1; 7 bases match TRBD2. The CDR3 is 14 amino acids. With V trimmed by 0 bases and J by 6 bases, 3 bases remained unmatched. The germline CDR1 and CDR2 sequences are SGHRS and YFSETQ. The CDR3 coding sequence is TGCGCCAGCAGCTTGGGACTAGCCCTCAATGAGCAGTTCTTC. Amino acid sequence: CASSLGLALNEQFF.

J is TRBJ1-2 and V is TRBV5-4, with 8 bases matching TRBD1. Trimming at V came to 3 bases and at J to 8 bases, leaving 15 bases not matched to a gene. Germline CDR1 is SGHNT and CDR2 is YYREEE (reference sequence). The CDR3 covers 16 residues. DNA of the CDR3: TGTGCCAGCAGCTCGCCTTCAGGGGGCGCTTTGGGGGGCTACACCTTC. It yields the protein CASSSPSGGALGGYTF.

The chain employs TRBV5-1 and TRBJ2-5; 8 nucleotides agree with TRBD2. Looked up from germline, CDR1 is SGHRS and CDR2 is YFSETQ. The CDR3 consists of 16 residues. The junction had 8 bases not matched to a gene; V was cut back by 4 bases and J by 0 bases. CDR3 sequence: CASSTTSATYQETQYF. CDR3 bases: TGCGCCAGCAGCACGACTAGCGCTACGTACCAAGAGACCCAGTACTTC.

The V call is TRBV2, the J call TRBJ2-1; D gene uncertain. CDR1 is SNHLY, CDR2 FYNNEI, per germline. The CDR3 consists of 16 residues. With 1 base removed from V and 0 bases from J, the gap between germline ends came to 10 bases. The CDR3 DNA reads TGTGCCAGCAGTGAAGTTTGGTTGAGCTCCTACAATGAGCAGTTCTTC. It is translated as CASSEVWLSSYNEQFF.

This chain connects TRBV10-1 to TRBJ1-5, with D perhaps TRBD1 (5 bases). The V gene's germline CDR1 is WNHNN and CDR2 SYGVQD (reference sequence). This CDR3 is 13 amino acids long. Trimming left V 10 bases short and J 1 base short, with 11 bases between. CDR3 DNA sequence: TGCGCCAACCTGGGGGGGAGCAATCAGCCCCAGCATTTT. It specifies CANLGGSNQPQHF.

The chain uses TRBV7-8 and TRBJ1-4; D is ambiguous. This CDR3 has 19 amino acids. Trimming pared 4 bases from V and 4 bases from J, leaving 25 bases between. The germline CDR1 and CDR2 sequences are SGHVS and FQNEAQ. DNA for the CDR3: TGTGCCAGCAGCTCTTACTACGAAGCGATAGAACTTGGTAATGAAAAACTGTTTTTT. Residues: CASSSYYEAIELGNEKLFF.

The V gene is TRBV7-8, the J gene TRBJ2-7, with 7 bases fitting TRBD1. J lost 3 bases, V lost 5 bases, and 19 bases had no gene match. CDR3 length: 18 residues. In germline, CDR1 is SGHVS, CDR2 FQNEAQ. In nucleotides, the CDR3 is TGTGCCAGCAGCCCCCGGCAGCTTAGCCGGGACAGCTACTACGAGCAGTACTTC. It is translated as CASSPRQLSRDSYYEQYF.

This clone was observed a single time. The J gene is TRBJ1-2, the V gene TRBV30; D gene ambiguous. Trimming took 4 bases from V and 4 from J, leaving 16 bases between them. The CDR3 is 14 amino acids. Germline V gene data show CDR1 as GTSNPN and CDR2 as SVGIG (reference sequence). The CDR3 loop reads CAWMKLQTSYGYTF. The CDR3 nucleotides read TGTGCCTGGATGAAGCTACAGACTTCCTATGGCTACACCTTC.

This sequence joins TRBV5-4 and TRBJ2-1, with no clear D. V lost 3 bases and J 7 bases, leaving 17 bases between the germline ends. In germline, CDR1 is SGHNT, CDR2 YYREEE (reference sequence). The CDR3 has 15 amino acids. The CDR3 DNA follows: TGTGCCAGCAGCTCGAATCACCGAGTTTCGAATGAGCAGTTCTTC. Translation gives CASSSNHRVSNEQFF. Full variable domain (missing parts from reference TRBV5-4 and TRBJ2-1): ETGVTQSPTHLIKTRGQQVTLRCSSQSGHNTVSWYQQALGQGPQFIFQYYREEENGRGNFPPRFSGLQFPNYSSELNVNALELDDSALYLCASSSNHRVSNEQFFGPGTRLTVL.

The rearrangement joins TRBV7-9 to TRBJ1-1; maybe TRBD1 (6 bases). Germline loops: CDR1 SEHNR, CDR2 FQNEAQ (reference sequence). The V end lost 1 base, the J end lost 4 bases, and 7 bases lay between the germline ends. The CDR3 is made up of 13 amino acids. CDR3 protein: CASSLEGGTEAFF. The CDR3 nucleotides read TGTGCCAGCAGCTTAGAGGGGGGCACTGAAGCTTTCTTT.

In its sample, this clone was seen a few times. The chain is built from TRBV10-1 and TRBJ1-2; TRBD1 matches 7 bases. CDR1 and CDR2 (germline): WNHNN, SYGVQD (reference sequence). V was clipped by 5 bases and J by 6 bases; unmatched bases: 6. The CDR3 extends over 13 amino acids. The CDR3 spells CASSLDRPHGYTF. As DNA, the CDR3 is TGCGCCAGCAGTTTGGACAGGCCCCATGGCTACACCTTC.

The V gene is TRBV19, the J gene TRBJ2-7, with 10 bases lining up with TRBD2. Unmatched junction bases numbered 2, after V lost 5 bases and J lost 1 base. The CDR3 covers 14 residues. Germline lookup yields CDR1 LNHDA and CDR2 SQIVND (reference sequence). DNA for the CDR3: TGTGCCAGTAGTTTTAGCGGGGGGTCCTACGAGCAGTACTTC. This gives the protein CASSFSGGSYEQYF.

This clone was seen just once. The J gene is TRBJ1-4, the V gene TRBV2; D ambiguous. Germline V gene lookup returns CDR1 SNHLY and CDR2 FYNNEI. V dropped 1 base and J dropped 8 bases, with 11 bases sitting between them. The CDR3 has 14 amino acids. The CDR3 protein is CASSEGQLEEKLFF. In nucleotides, the CDR3 is TGTGCCAGCAGTGAAGGTCAGCTCGAGGAAAAACTGTTTTTT.

CDR3 bases: TGTGCCAGCAGCACCATAACCGGTACTGAAGCTTTCTTT. Its translation is CASSTITGTEAFF. J is TRBJ1-1 and V is TRBV28; no clear D gene. This CDR3 has 13 residues. Germline CDR1 is MDHEN and CDR2 is SYDVKM. Trimming took off 6 bases at V and 5 bases at J, with 13 bases between the two ends.

The rearrangement uses TRBV2 and TRBJ2-1, with D unresolved. The CDR3 is 14 amino acids. Germline assignment: CDR1 SNHLY and CDR2 FYNNEI. V was shortened by 1 base and J by 2 bases, with 6 bases between the two germline ends. CDR3 bases: TGTGCCAGCAGTGAAGTGGGCCCCTACAATGAGCAGTTCTTC. This encodes CASSEVGPYNEQFF.

The V call is TRBV15, the J call TRBJ2-6; D gene uncertain. The germline V gene encodes CDR1 LNHNV and CDR2 YYDKDF (reference sequence). V was shortened by 1 base and J by 2 bases, with 6 bases between the two germline ends. CDR3 length equals 15 residues. The CDR3 coding sequence is TGTGCCACCAGCAGAGCAGGTCCTGGGGCCAACGTCCTGACTTTC. Protein: CATSRAGPGANVLTF.

The chain recombines TRBV18 with TRBJ1-2; 11 positions agree with TRBD1. V lost 6 bases and J lost 6; bases outside the gene matches: 3. The CDR3 has 13 residues. From germline, CDR1 is KGHSH and CDR2 LQKENI. CDR3 coding DNA: TGTGCCAGCTCCGGGACAGGGGGAGATGGCTACACCTTC. It is translated as CASSGTGGDGYTF.

The chain employs TRBV6-1 and TRBJ2-1, with TRBD2 identical over 8 bases. CDR1 MNHNS and CDR2 SASEGT come from the germline V gene. Trimming cost V 3 bases and J 8 bases; bases outside gene matches: 9. The CDR3 length is 15 residues. The CDR3: CASSELSGNVDEQFF. The CDR3 DNA follows: TGTGCCAGCAGTGAGCTTAGCGGGAACGTTGATGAGCAGTTCTTC.